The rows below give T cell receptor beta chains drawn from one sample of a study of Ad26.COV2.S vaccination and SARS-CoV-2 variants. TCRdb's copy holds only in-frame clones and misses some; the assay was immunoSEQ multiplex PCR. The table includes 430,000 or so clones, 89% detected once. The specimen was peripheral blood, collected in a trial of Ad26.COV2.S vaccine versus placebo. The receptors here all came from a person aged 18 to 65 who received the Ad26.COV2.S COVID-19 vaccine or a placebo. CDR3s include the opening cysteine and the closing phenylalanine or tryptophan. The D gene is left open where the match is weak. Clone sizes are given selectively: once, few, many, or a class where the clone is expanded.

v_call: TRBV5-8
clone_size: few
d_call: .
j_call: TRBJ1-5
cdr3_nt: TGTGCCAGCAGCTTCTCGGGTCAGCCCCAGCATTTT
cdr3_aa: CASSFSGQPQHF

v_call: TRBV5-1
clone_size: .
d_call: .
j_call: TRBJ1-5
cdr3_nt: TGCGCCAGCAGCTTGGGGGCAGGGGATCAGCCCCAGCATTTT
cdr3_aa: CASSLGAGDQPQHF

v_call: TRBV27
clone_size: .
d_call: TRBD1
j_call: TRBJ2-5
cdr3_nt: TGTGCCAGCAGTTTAACCCGGACAGGGGCCGGAGAGACCCAGTACTTC
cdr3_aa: CASSLTRTGAGETQYF

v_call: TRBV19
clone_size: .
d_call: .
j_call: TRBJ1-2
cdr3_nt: TGTGCCAGTAAAACAGGGTATAATGGCTACACCTTC
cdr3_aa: CASKTGYNGYTF

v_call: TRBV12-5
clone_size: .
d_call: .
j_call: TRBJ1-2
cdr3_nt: TGTGCTACCACCCGGACCTTAGGGGGCTACACCTTC
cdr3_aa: CATTRTLGGYTF

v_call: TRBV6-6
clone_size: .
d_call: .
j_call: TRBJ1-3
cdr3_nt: TGTGCCAGCACCGACAGACTAGGAAACACCATATATTTT
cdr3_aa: CASTDRLGNTIYF

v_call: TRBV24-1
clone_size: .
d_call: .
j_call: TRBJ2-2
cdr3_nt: TGTGCCACCAGTGATTTAGGGGCCCGGGAGCTGTTTTTT
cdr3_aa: CATSDLGARELFF

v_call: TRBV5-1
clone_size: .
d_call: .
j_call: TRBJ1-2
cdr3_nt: TGCGCCAGCACCAGCTTAACGGGCCCTGGCTACACCTTC
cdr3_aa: CASTSLTGPGYTF

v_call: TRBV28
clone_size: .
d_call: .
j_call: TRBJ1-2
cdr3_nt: TGTGCCAGCAGTTTAGGGACCTATGGCTACACCTTC
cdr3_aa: CASSLGTYGYTF

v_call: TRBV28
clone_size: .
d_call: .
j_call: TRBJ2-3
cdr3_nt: TGTGCCAGCAGTTCCCCCTATTCGGATACGCAGTATTTT
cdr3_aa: CASSSPYSDTQYF

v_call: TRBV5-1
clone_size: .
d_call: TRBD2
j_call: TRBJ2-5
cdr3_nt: TGCGCCAGCAGCCGAAACCCTAGCGGGGCAGAAGAGACCCAGTACTTC
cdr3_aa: CASSRNPSGAEETQYF

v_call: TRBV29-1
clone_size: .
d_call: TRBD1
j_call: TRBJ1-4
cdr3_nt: TGCAGCGTGGAGGGGACAGCTAATAATGAAAAACTGTTTTTT
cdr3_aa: CSVEGTANNEKLFF

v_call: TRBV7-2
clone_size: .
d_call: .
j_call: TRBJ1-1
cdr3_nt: TGTGCCAGCAGCTACTTCCCAGGGAGGAACACTGAAGCTTTCTTT
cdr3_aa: CASSYFPGRNTEAFF

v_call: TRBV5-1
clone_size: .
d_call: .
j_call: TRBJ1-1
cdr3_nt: TGCGCCAGCAGCTTGCCAGGTCAGAGAGCTTTCTTT
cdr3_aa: CASSLPGQRAFF

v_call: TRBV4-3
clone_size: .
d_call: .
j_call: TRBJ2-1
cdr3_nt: TGCGCCAGCAGCCAAGTCGGCGACGTCAATGAGCAGTTCTTC
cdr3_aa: CASSQVGDVNEQFF

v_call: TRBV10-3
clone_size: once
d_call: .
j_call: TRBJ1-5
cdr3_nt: TGTGCCATCAGTGACTCGGGTCAGGGTGGAGGTCAGCCCCAGCATTTT
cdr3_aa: CAISDSGQGGGQPQHF

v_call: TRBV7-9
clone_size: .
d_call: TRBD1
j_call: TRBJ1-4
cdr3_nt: TGTGCCAGCAGCTTCTCCGGGACAGGGGACGAAAAACTGTTTTTT
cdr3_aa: CASSFSGTGDEKLFF

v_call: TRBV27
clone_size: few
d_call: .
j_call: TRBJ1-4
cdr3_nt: TGTGCCAGCCTCGCGAACTCTCACTCTGAAAAACTGTTTTTT
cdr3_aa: CASLANSHSEKLFF

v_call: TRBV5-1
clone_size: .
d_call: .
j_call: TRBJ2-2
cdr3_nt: TGCGCCAGCAGCTTGGGCAGTTCGAACACCGGGGAGCTGTTTTTT
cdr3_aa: CASSLGSSNTGELFF

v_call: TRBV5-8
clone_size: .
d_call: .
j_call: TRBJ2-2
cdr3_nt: TGTGCCAGCAGCTCGATGATACCCTCTATGGGGCAGGACACCGGGGAGCTGTTTTTT
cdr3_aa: CASSSMIPSMGQDTGELFF

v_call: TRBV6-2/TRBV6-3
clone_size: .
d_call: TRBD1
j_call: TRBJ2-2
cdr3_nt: TGTGCCAGCAGTTACGGGACAGGAAACACCGGGGAGCTGTTTTTT
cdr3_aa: CASSYGTGNTGELFF

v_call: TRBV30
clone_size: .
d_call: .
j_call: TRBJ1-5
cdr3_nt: TGTGCCTGGAGTCTGGGCCATCAGCCCCAGCATTTT
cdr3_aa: CAWSLGHQPQHF

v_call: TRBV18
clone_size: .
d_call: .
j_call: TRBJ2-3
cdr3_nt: TGTGCCAGCTCTCCCTCCTCGGACGGAGGACCCAGCTTAGGCGCAGATACGCAGTATTTT
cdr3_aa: CASSPSSDGGPSLGADTQYF

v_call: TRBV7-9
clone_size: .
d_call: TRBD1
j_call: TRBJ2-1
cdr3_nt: TGTGCCAGCAGCAAACCGACAGGGACCAATGAGCAGTTCTTC
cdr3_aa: CASSKPTGTNEQFF